The rows below give T cell receptor beta chains drawn from one sample of a study of T cell changes during pregnancy in multiple sclerosis. Repertoires were generated with immunoSEQ multiplex PCR, while TCRdb's copy carries only in-frame clones and drops some. Of approximately 50,000 clones listed, over 80% were seen once; the top ten hold roughly 10%. The sample in question was CD8+ T cells from peripheral blood mononuclear cells, obtained after pregnancy. The receptors originated from a female donor with multiple sclerosis, enrolled in a pregnancy study. CDR3s include the opening cysteine and the closing phenylalanine or tryptophan. A D gene is named only where the DNA matches it firmly. Only some rows state a clone size, as once, few, many or a class for expanded clones.

d_call: .; v_call: TRBV6-5; clone_size: .; j_call: TRBJ2-4; cdr3_aa: CASTSSLVDIQYF; cdr3_nt: TGTGCCAGCACCTCCAGCCTAGTCGACATTCAGTACTTC
d_call: TRBD1; v_call: TRBV6-5; clone_size: .; j_call: TRBJ1-5; cdr3_aa: CASSYSQGVAQPQHF; cdr3_nt: TGTGCCAGCAGTTACTCTCAGGGGGTGGCTCAGCCCCAGCATTTT
d_call: TRBD2; v_call: TRBV9; clone_size: .; j_call: TRBJ2-3; cdr3_aa: CASSVNPTGGGNYLGTDTQYF; cdr3_nt: TGTGCCAGCAGCGTAAATCCGACTGGGGGGGGAAACTATTTAGGCACAGATACGCAGTATTTT
d_call: .; v_call: TRBV4-1; clone_size: .; j_call: TRBJ1-3; cdr3_aa: CASSHGSSGNTIYF; cdr3_nt: TGCGCCAGCAGCCATGGTAGCTCTGGAAACACCATATATTTT
d_call: TRBD1; v_call: TRBV6-4; clone_size: .; j_call: TRBJ2-2; cdr3_aa: CASSEAGTGVTGELFF; cdr3_nt: TGTGCCAGCAGTGAAGCCGGGACAGGGGTCACCGGGGAGCTGTTTTTT
d_call: .; v_call: TRBV2; clone_size: .; j_call: TRBJ1-2; cdr3_aa: CASIQSGYGYTF; cdr3_nt: TGTGCCAGCATTCAGAGCGGCTATGGCTACACCTTC
d_call: TRBD1; v_call: TRBV15; clone_size: .; j_call: TRBJ2-1; cdr3_aa: CATSSSQGAANEQFF; cdr3_nt: TGTGCCACCAGCAGCTCACAGGGGGCAGCGAATGAGCAGTTCTTC
d_call: TRBD1; v_call: TRBV5-1; clone_size: .; j_call: TRBJ1-2; cdr3_aa: CASRHMGQEYNYGYTF; cdr3_nt: TGCGCCAGCAGACACATGGGACAGGAATATAACTATGGCTACACCTTC
d_call: TRBD1; v_call: TRBV5-6; clone_size: .; j_call: TRBJ1-4; cdr3_aa: CASSTGGGKLFF; cdr3_nt: TGTGCCAGCAGCACAGGGGGCGGAAAACTGTTTTTT
d_call: TRBD1; v_call: TRBV18; clone_size: .; j_call: TRBJ2-1; cdr3_aa: CASSPRGQGVTYNEQFF; cdr3_nt: TGTGCCAGCTCACCACGGGGACAGGGGGTAACCTACAATGAGCAGTTCTTC
d_call: .; v_call: TRBV27; clone_size: .; j_call: TRBJ2-3; cdr3_aa: CASSPADYITDTQYF; cdr3_nt: TGTGCCAGCAGTCCAGCCGACTACATCACAGATACGCAGTATTTT
d_call: .; v_call: TRBV13; clone_size: .; j_call: TRBJ1-2; cdr3_aa: CASSLGRTNYGYTF; cdr3_nt: TGTGCCAGCAGCTTAGGGAGAACGAACTATGGCTACACCTTC
d_call: TRBD2; v_call: TRBV5-6; clone_size: .; j_call: TRBJ2-7; cdr3_aa: CASSWTSGGDYEQYF; cdr3_nt: TGTGCCAGCAGTTGGACTAGCGGGGGGGACTACGAGCAGTACTTC
d_call: .; v_call: TRBV5-6; clone_size: .; j_call: TRBJ2-7; cdr3_aa: CASGQGRSDEQYF; cdr3_nt: TGTGCCAGCGGGCAGGGGCGGTCAGACGAGCAGTACTTC
d_call: .; v_call: TRBV5-6; clone_size: few; j_call: TRBJ2-7; cdr3_aa: CASSWGRDKPHF; cdr3_nt: TGTGCCAGCAGCTGGGGACGGGACAAACCCCACTTC
d_call: TRBD1; v_call: TRBV2; clone_size: .; j_call: TRBJ1-5; cdr3_aa: CASRVDRGSNQPQHF; cdr3_nt: TGTGCCAGCAGGGTGGACAGGGGCAGCAATCAGCCCCAGCATTTT
d_call: .; v_call: TRBV2; clone_size: .; j_call: TRBJ1-3; cdr3_aa: CASLQGHSGNTIYF; cdr3_nt: TGTGCCAGCCTACAGGGCCACTCTGGAAACACCATATATTTT
d_call: TRBD2; v_call: TRBV4-1; clone_size: .; j_call: TRBJ2-3; cdr3_aa: CASSRIAGEGDTQYF; cdr3_nt: TGCGCCAGCAGCCGTATAGCGGGGGAGGGAGATACGCAGTATTTT
d_call: .; v_call: TRBV4-1; clone_size: few; j_call: TRBJ1-2; cdr3_aa: CASSQGDTLDGYTF; cdr3_nt: TGCGCCAGCAGCCAAGGAGACACTCTTGATGGCTACACCTTC
d_call: .; v_call: TRBV18; clone_size: .; j_call: TRBJ2-7; cdr3_aa: CASSPPSAQPLLSNEQYF; cdr3_nt: TGTGCCAGCTCACCACCCTCGGCGCAGCCATTACTATCCAACGAGCAGTACTTC
d_call: .; v_call: TRBV7-2; clone_size: .; j_call: TRBJ2-2; cdr3_aa: CASSWAGGGAGFIWELFF; cdr3_nt: TGTGCCAGCAGCTGGGCAGGCGGGGGCGCCGGGTTCATCTGGGAGCTGTTTTTT
d_call: TRBD1; v_call: TRBV19; clone_size: .; j_call: TRBJ2-5; cdr3_aa: CASRKRQGSEETQYF; cdr3_nt: TGTGCCAGTAGGAAAAGACAGGGGTCGGAGGAGACCCAGTACTTC
d_call: .; v_call: TRBV5-4; clone_size: .; j_call: TRBJ1-1; cdr3_aa: CASSLLSGTEAFF; cdr3_nt: TGTGCCAGCAGCTTACTTTCGGGCACTGAAGCTTTCTTT
d_call: .; v_call: TRBV9; clone_size: once; j_call: TRBJ2-2; cdr3_aa: CASSVANRELFF; cdr3_nt: TGTGCCAGCAGCGTAGCAAACAGGGAGCTGTTTTTT
d_call: .; v_call: TRBV19; clone_size: .; j_call: TRBJ1-5; cdr3_aa: CASSIETQNQPQHF; cdr3_nt: TGTGCCAGTAGTATAGAAACACAAAATCAGCCCCAGCATTTT
d_call: .; v_call: TRBV5-6; clone_size: .; j_call: TRBJ1-2; cdr3_aa: CASSPTENYGYTF; cdr3_nt: TGTGCCAGCAGCCCGACAGAGAACTATGGCTACACCTTC
d_call: .; v_call: TRBV6-5; clone_size: .; j_call: TRBJ2-1; cdr3_aa: CASTWGVDNEQFF; cdr3_nt: TGTGCCAGCACCTGGGGAGTGGACAATGAGCAGTTCTTC
d_call: TRBD2; v_call: TRBV9; clone_size: .; j_call: TRBJ2-3; cdr3_aa: CASSLSGGALTDTQYF; cdr3_nt: TGTGCCAGCAGCCTAAGCGGGGGGGCCTTAACAGATACGCAGTATTTT
d_call: .; v_call: TRBV4-2; clone_size: .; j_call: TRBJ2-7; cdr3_aa: CASSQDWGSSTYEQYF; cdr3_nt: TGTGCCAGCAGCCAAGATTGGGGCTCTTCAACCTACGAGCAGTACTTC
d_call: .; v_call: TRBV4-1; clone_size: .; j_call: TRBJ2-3; cdr3_aa: CASSGLEDTQYF; cdr3_nt: TGCGCCAGCAGCGGACTGGAAGATACGCAGTATTTT
d_call: TRBD1; v_call: TRBV9; clone_size: .; j_call: TRBJ2-1; cdr3_aa: CASSVGGQASSYNEQFF; cdr3_nt: TGTGCCAGCAGCGTTGGAGGACAGGCCAGCTCCTACAATGAGCAGTTCTTC
d_call: .; v_call: TRBV6-5; clone_size: .; j_call: TRBJ1-1; cdr3_aa: CASSSGVTEAFF; cdr3_nt: TGTGCCAGCAGTTCAGGGGTCACTGAAGCTTTCTTT
d_call: TRBD1; v_call: TRBV15; clone_size: .; j_call: TRBJ2-2; cdr3_aa: CATSSRRTGENTGELFF; cdr3_nt: TGTGCCACCAGCAGTAGAAGGACAGGGGAGAACACCGGGGAGCTGTTTTTT
d_call: .; v_call: TRBV15; clone_size: once; j_call: TRBJ2-7; cdr3_aa: CATSTGTPGYEQYF; cdr3_nt: TGTGCCACCAGCACAGGGACACCTGGCTACGAGCAGTACTTC
d_call: TRBD1; v_call: TRBV5-1; clone_size: .; j_call: TRBJ1-1; cdr3_aa: CASSSGTENTEAFF; cdr3_nt: TGCGCCAGCAGCTCCGGGACAGAGAACACTGAAGCTTTCTTT
d_call: TRBD2; v_call: TRBV5-1; clone_size: .; j_call: TRBJ2-4; cdr3_aa: CASSLASGGSAIQYF; cdr3_nt: TGCGCCAGCAGCTTGGCCTCGGGGGGGAGCGCCATTCAGTACTTC
d_call: TRBD2; v_call: TRBV7-7; clone_size: .; j_call: TRBJ2-7; cdr3_aa: CASSLWEGYEQYF; cdr3_nt: TGTGCTAGCAGCTTATGGGAGGGCTACGAGCAGTACTTC
d_call: .; v_call: TRBV7-6; clone_size: .; j_call: TRBJ1-3; cdr3_aa: CASSPGTEGNTIYF; cdr3_nt: TGTGCCAGCAGCCCCGGGACTGAAGGCAACACCATATATTTT
d_call: TRBD1; v_call: TRBV27; clone_size: .; j_call: TRBJ2-3; cdr3_aa: CASSSRTGGRVGRDTQYF; cdr3_nt: TGTGCCAGCAGTTCCCGCACAGGGGGCAGGGTGGGTCGGGATACGCAGTATTTT
d_call: .; v_call: TRBV7-3; clone_size: .; j_call: TRBJ2-1; cdr3_aa: CASSSISGEQFF; cdr3_nt: TGTGCCAGCAGCTCCATCTCGGGTGAGCAGTTCTTC
d_call: TRBD1; v_call: TRBV7-8; clone_size: .; j_call: TRBJ2-1; cdr3_aa: CASSSTGTDHVYEQFF; cdr3_nt: TGTGCCAGCAGCTCCACCGGGACAGACCACGTATACGAGCAGTTCTTC
d_call: .; v_call: TRBV27; clone_size: .; j_call: TRBJ2-3; cdr3_aa: CASSLWGVTDTQYF; cdr3_nt: TGTGCCAGCTCTCTTTGGGGGGTAACAGATACGCAGTATTTT
d_call: TRBD1; v_call: TRBV29-1; clone_size: .; j_call: TRBJ1-2; cdr3_aa: CSVLQGALGYTF; cdr3_nt: TGCAGCGTCTTACAGGGGGCGCTTGGCTACACCTTC
d_call: TRBD1; v_call: TRBV2; clone_size: medium-sized; j_call: TRBJ2-3; cdr3_aa: CASAGQGVWDTQYF; cdr3_nt: TGTGCGAGCGCCGGGCAGGGGGTATGGGATACGCAGTATTTT
d_call: .; v_call: TRBV20-1; clone_size: .; j_call: TRBJ2-3; cdr3_aa: CSASSTDTQYF; cdr3_nt: TGCAGTGCTTCCTCCACAGATACGCAGTATTTT
d_call: .; v_call: TRBV4-1; clone_size: .; j_call: TRBJ1-2; cdr3_aa: CASSQTSNYGYTF; cdr3_nt: TGCGCCAGCAGCCAAACTTCTAACTATGGCTACACCTTC